This T cell receptor (beta chain) appears in the sequencing data of a study of blood T cells in healthy people across ages. Whole-study context: With template switching, about one barcoded beta molecule was captured per two T cells.

Each donor's blood draw was around 10 milliliters of peripheral blood. V lost 6 bases, J lost 1 base, and 9 bases stayed unmatched. The CDR3 extends over 17 amino acids. The germline gives CDR1 KGHSH, CDR2 LQKENI. Combining a sample-barcoded 5' primer with a J-beta primer mix, a second PCR ran for roughly 6 to 11 cycles. With 12 random nucleotides, a template-switch adaptor tagged each individual cDNA molecule. A single record per CDR3 protein comes from TCRdb applying MiXCR to the 5' RACE reads. The sample lists about 1.1 million distinct CDR3 sequences; 35% to 45% were seen once. This clonotype was seen a few times. Its antigen is undetermined. Study-wide findings and caveats: Roughly linear declines in TCR beta diversity per million T cells occurred with age.

The chain joins TRBV18 to TRBJ2-2; 9 bases line up with TRBD2. Sequenced sample: blood. This TCR was recovered from a man aged 18 to 29 in good health. CDR3 coding DNA: TGTGCCAGCTCCCTTAGACTAGCGGAGAAGAACACCGGGGAGCTGTTTTTT. This encodes CASSLRLAEKNTGELFF.